This TCR beta chain was captured by sequencing in a study of CD8+ T cells in alopecia areata. General study points: Links between baseline CD8+ expansion and response need larger treated cohorts. Greater clonality was observed in lesional scalp samples, especially alopecia totalis/universalis, versus normal scalp.

Note on this clone: What it binds is unknown.

cDNA reverse transcribed from extracted RNA served as the sequencing template. This table comes from immunoSEQ multiplex PCR, and its TCRdb copy is limited to in-frame clones, with some not included. The sample holds approximately 220,000 clones, roughly two fifths seen once. This CDR3 region has 15 residues. Germline-derived CDR1 and CDR2 are SGHTA and FQGNSA. Stated treatment: oral pan-JAK inhibitor, 5-10 mg twice daily. CD4+ and CD8+ T cells were sorted from PBMCs. The chain carries TRBV7-2 and TRBJ2-5; perhaps TRBD2 as D (6 bases). The J call may be wrong; the DNA end is better matched by TRBJ2-7. Here the sequenced sample was CD4+ T cells sorted from blood, taken at approximately week 34, from a patient treated with tofacitinib. The source is a human donor with alopecia areata. CDR3 nucleotide sequence: TGTGCCAGCAGCAAACCCGGGGGAGGTTCCTACGAGCAGTACTTC. Translating gives CASSKPGGGSYEQYF.